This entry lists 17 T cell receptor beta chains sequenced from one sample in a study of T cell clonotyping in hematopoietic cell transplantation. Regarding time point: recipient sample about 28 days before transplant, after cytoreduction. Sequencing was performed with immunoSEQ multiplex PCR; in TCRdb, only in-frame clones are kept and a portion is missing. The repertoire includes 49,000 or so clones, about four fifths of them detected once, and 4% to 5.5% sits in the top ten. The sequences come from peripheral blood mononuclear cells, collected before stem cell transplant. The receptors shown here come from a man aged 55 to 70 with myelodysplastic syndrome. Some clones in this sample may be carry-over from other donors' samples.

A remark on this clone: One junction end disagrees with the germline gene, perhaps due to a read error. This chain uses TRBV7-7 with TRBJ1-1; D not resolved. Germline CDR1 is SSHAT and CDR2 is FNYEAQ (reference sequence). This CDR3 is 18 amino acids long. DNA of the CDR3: TGTGCTAGCAGCTTAACTCCCCTGCCAGCGGGGAGGATAGCTGAAGCTTTCTTT. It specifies CASSLTPLPAGRIAEAFF.

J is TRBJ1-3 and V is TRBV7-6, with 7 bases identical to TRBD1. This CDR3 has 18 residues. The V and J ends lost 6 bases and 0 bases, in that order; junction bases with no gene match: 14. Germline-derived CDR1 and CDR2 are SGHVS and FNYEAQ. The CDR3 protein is CASRSGTADYNSGNTIYF. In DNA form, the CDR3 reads TGTGCCAGCAGGAGCGGGACAGCGGACTACAACTCTGGAAACACCATATATTTT.

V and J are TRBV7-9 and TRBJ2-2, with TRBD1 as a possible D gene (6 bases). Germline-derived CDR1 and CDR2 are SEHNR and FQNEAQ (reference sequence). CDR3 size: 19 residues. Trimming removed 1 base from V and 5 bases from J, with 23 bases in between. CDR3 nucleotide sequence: TGTGCCAGCAGCTTAGGGCAGGGGAGCTTCGTGGTAGAAACCGGGGAGCTGTTTTTT. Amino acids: CASSLGQGSFVVETGELFF.

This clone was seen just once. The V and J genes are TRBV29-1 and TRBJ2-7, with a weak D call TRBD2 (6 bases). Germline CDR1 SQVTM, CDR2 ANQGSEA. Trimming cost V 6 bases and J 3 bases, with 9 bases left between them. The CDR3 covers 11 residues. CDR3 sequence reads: CSVTGDYEQYF. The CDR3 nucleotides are TGCAGCGTGACGGGGGACTACGAGCAGTACTTC.

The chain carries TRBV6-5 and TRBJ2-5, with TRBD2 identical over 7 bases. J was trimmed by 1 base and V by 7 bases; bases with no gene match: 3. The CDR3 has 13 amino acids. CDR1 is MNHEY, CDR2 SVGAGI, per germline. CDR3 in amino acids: CASNRGVQETQYF. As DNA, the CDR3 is TGTGCCAGCAACCGGGGGGTCCAAGAGACCCAGTACTTC.

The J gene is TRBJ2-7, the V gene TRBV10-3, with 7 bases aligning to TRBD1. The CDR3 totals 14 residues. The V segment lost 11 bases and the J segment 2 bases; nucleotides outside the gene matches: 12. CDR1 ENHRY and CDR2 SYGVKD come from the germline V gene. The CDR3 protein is CAARRQGVAYEQYF. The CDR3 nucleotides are TGTGCCGCCAGAAGGCAGGGGGTCGCCTACGAGCAGTACTTC.

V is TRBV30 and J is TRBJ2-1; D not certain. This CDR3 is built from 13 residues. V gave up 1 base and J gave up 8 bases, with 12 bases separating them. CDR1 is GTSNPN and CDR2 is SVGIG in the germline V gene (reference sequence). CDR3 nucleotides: TGTGCCTGGAGTGCCAGAACCGATCATGAGCAGTTCTTC. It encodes CAWSARTDHEQFF.

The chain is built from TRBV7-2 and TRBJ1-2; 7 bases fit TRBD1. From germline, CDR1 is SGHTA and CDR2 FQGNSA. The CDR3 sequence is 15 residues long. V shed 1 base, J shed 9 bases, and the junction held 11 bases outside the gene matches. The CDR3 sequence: CASSLDGRTGSSYTF. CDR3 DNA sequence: TGTGCCAGCAGCTTAGATGGGAGGACAGGAAGTAGCTACACCTTC.

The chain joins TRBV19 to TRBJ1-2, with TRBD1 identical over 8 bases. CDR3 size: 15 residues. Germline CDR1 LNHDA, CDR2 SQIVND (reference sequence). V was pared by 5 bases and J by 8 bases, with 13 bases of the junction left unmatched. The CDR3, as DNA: TGTGCCAGTAGTCTCCCCCAAGACAGGGGCAGCGGCTACACCTTC. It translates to CASSLPQDRGSGYTF.

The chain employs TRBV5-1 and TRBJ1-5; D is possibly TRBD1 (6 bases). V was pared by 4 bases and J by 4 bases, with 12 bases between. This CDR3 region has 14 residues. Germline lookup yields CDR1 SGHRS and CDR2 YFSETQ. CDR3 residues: CASSLDSSNQPQHF. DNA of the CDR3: TGCGCCAGCAGCCTGGACAGCTCAAATCAGCCCCAGCATTTT.

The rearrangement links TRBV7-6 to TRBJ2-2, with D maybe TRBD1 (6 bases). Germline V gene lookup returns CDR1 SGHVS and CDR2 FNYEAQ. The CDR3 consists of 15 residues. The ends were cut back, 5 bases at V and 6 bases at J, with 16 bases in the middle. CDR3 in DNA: TGTGCCAGCAGCGTTACAGGGTCAGTGTCCGGGGAGCTGTTTTTT. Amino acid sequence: CASSVTGSVSGELFF.

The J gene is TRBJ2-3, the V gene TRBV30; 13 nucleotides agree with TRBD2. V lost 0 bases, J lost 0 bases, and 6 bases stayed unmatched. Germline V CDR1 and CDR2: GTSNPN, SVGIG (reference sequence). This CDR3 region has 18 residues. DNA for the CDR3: TGTGCCTGGAGTGTACGCCGGACTAGCGGGGGTAGCACAGATACGCAGTATTTT. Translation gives CAWSVRRTSGGSTDTQYF.

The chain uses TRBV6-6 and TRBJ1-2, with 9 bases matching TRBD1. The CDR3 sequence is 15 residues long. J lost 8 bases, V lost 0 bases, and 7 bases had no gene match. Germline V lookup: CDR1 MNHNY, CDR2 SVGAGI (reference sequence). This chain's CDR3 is CASSYSPDRGSGYTF. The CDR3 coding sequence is TGTGCCAGCAGTTACTCTCCGGACAGGGGAAGCGGCTACACCTTC.

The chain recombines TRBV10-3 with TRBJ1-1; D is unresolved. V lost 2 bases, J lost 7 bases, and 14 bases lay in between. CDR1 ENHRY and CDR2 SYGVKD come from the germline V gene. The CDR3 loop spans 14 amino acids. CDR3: CAISESSWKIEAFF. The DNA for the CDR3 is TGTGCCATCAGTGAGAGCTCGTGGAAAATTGAAGCTTTCTTT.

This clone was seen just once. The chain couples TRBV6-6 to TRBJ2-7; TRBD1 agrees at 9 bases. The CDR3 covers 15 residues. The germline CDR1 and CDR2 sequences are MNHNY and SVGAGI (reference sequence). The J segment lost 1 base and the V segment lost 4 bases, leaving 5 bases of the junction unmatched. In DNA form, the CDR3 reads TGTGCCAGCAGTTTTGGACAGGGGCCATCCTACGAGCAGTACTTC. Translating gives CASSFGQGPSYEQYF.

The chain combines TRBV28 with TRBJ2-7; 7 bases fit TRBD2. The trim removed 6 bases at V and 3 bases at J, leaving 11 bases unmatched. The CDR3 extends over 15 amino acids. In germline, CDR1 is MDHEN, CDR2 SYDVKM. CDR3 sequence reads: CASRGGAGLFYEQYF. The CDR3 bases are TGTGCCAGCAGGGGGGGAGCGGGACTCTTCTACGAGCAGTACTTC.

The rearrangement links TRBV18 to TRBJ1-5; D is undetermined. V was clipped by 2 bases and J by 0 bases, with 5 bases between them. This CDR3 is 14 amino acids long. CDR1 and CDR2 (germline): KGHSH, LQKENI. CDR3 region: CASSPGISNQPQHF. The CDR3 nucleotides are TGTGCCAGCTCACCAGGGATTAGCAATCAGCCCCAGCATTTT. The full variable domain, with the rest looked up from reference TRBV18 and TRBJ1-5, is NAGVMQNPRHLVRRRGQEARLRCSPMKGHSHVYWYRQLPEEGLKFMVYLQKENIIDESGMPKERFSAEFPKEGPSILRIQQVVRGDSAAYFCASSPGISNQPQHFGDGTRLSIL.